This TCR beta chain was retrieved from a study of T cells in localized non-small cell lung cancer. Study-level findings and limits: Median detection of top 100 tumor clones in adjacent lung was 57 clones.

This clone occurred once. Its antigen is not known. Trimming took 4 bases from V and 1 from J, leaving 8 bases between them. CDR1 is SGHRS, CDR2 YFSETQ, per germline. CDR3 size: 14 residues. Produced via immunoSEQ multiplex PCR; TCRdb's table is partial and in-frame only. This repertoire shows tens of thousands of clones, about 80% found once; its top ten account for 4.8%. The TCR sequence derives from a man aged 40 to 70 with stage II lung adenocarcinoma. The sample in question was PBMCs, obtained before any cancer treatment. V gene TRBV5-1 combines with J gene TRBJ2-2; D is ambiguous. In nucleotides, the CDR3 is TGCGCCAGCAGCCAAACGGGGAACACCGGGGAGCTGTTTTTT. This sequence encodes CASSQTGNTGELFF.